The T cell receptor (beta chain) described here comes from a study of shared clonotypes between healthy human individuals (dated by TCRdb to the early 2020s). In the study overall: The cohort included three men and a couple of women between 18 and 49 years of age. Each donor's leukapheresis produced roughly between roughly 0.85 and 9.5 billion PBMCs. To estimate repertoire size and how much clonotype sharing occurs between individuals, the study deeply sequenced the blood TCR repertoires of about five healthy adults. Different laboratories and diverse techniques were used to prepare libraries and sequence TCR repertoires, to increase sequencing depth and limit assay-specific biases. For each donor, CD4 naive and CD4 memory were each given three plates, CD8 naive was given two plates, and CD8 memory was given one plate. Broad study findings and their caveats: Across a few donors, approximately 4.6% of naive CD4, roughly 3.5% of naive CD8, under 2.5% of memory CD4, and over 0.35% of memory CD8 clonotypes were shared. Compared with non-shared clonotypes, clonotypes shared by all four sorted-subset donors had higher generation probabilities. The genetic and exposure-history diversity represented was limited by the small number of donors. Naive subsets generally had larger estimated clonotype richness than memory subsets. Rarefaction of sorted-subset datasets indicated incomplete sequencing despite the large sequencing depth. Sampling was limited to blood, and TCR repertoires in tissue likely differ from TCR repertoires in blood. Pairwise subsampling led to the expectation that sequencing depth would affect the degree of clonotype sharing among donors.

For the CD8 naive samples, CD45RO-negative cells were positively selected for CCR7, yielding a CD45RA+CCR7+ population from which TemRA cells were excluded. The donors were healthy, HIV-negative adults who had no recently reported acute infections or vaccinations. All donors were Caucasian adults living in Nashville, Tennessee, USA. Blood was obtained by leukapheresis, after which PBMCs were separated by Ficoll-Histopaque density gradient centrifugation and cryopreserved in liquid nitrogen vapor phase. Analytical flow cytometry was used to check the purity and quantity of every magnetically sorted T cell population. Genomic DNA was isolated from every sorted fraction and measured by UV absorbance on a Nanodrop 2000c. With regard to this clone: Its antigen remains undetermined. No base quality values were provided; no much bigger clone lies one nucleotide off.

Using the deep immunoSEQ assay, TCR CDR3 regions were amplified from genomic DNA by multiplex PCR. Genomic DNA extracted from each cell subset was distributed evenly over all wells of several immunoSEQ 96-well plates, and each plate served as one replicate. For sorted subsets, each replicate PCR was loaded with approximately 0.2 ug genomic DNA, equivalent to 30,000 or so T cell genomes. The purified libraries were quantified using a Qubit 3.0 fluorometer, sized with a Bioanalyzer 2100, and then quantified again using the KAPA Library Quantification kit. Every immunoSEQ 96-well plate was sequenced on a separate single-read 150-cycle Illumina NextSeq 550 flow cell. The study's processing was this. Because only junctional sequences without quality scores were contained in the immunoSEQ output, filtering matching that applied to full-length reads could not be performed. Sequences were annotated with PyIR, a Python wrapper for IgBLAST v1.9, using IMGT germline references to assign V/J genes and CDR3. Any read was removed if the V/J assignment was weak (E-value above 1e-6), the CDR3 was missing, or the read contained stop codons, out-of-frame junctions, or ambiguous translated residues. V3J clonotypes were defined as sequences sharing an identical inferred V gene, J gene, and CDR3 amino acid sequence. To compute the percentage overlap between repertoires, the number of shared unique clonotypes was divided by the size of the smaller repertoire. Richness of each repertoire was evaluated using RTK rarefaction, the Chao1 estimator, and Recon v2.1 estimates of unobserved clonotypes. For all TCRbeta clonotypes obtained by the gDNA method from a few donors, generation probabilities were computed with OLGA. The immuneACCESS repertoire file appears here via TCRdb, limited to in-frame rearrangements. These files lack a portion of the clones; in checked studies, under half of the deficit traces to unresolved V genes, and the cause of the others is not known. The DNA was the basis for D and trimming; V, J and clone size are from that table. This sample has about 580,000 clones in its table, and 98% of those were observed once. 0.3% of the sample is taken by the ten largest.

The receptor was isolated from a man aged 30-40 years in good health. The sequencing input was naive CD8+ T cells sorted from blood. This sample's cell subset or site label indicates: CD45RA+CCR7+.

The CDR3 reads as follows: CASSYATENIQYF. The bases are TGCGCCAGCAGCTACGCGACAGAAAACATTCAGTACTTC. This chain is built from TRBV4-1 and TRBJ2-4; tentative D gene TRBD1, with 5 bases matching. V and J are truncated by 5 bases and 5 bases respectively, leaving an intervening sequence of 10 bases. The CDR3 contains 13 residues, cysteine and phenylalanine counted. Of all the DNA, just the CDR3 is kept, 39 bases in frame from base 1. The germline V gene sets CDR1 to MGHRA and CDR2 to YSYEKL.